This note documents a single TCR beta chain sequence. Its target is unknown. Libraries were prepared by immunoSEQ multiplex PCR; TCRdb keeps only in-frame clonotypes and omits some of them. This table holds 100,000 or so clones, 90% to 95% found once. These data belong to a study of T cell responses to AZD1222 COVID-19 vaccine. Study background: Analyses pooled second doses at about 4 or about 12 weeks.

Study-wide results and caveats: The sample set comprised mostly white British donors with more females, and clonal diversity was possibly underestimated. Two doses of AZD1222 preceded a rise in Spike-specific TCR breadth and depth. Distributed over spike, vaccine-associated CD4 TCRs predominated at 160-218 and 743-854.

The CDR3 sequence is 15 residues long. Germline values: CDR1 SGHTA, CDR2 FQGTGA. V shed 0 bases, J shed 5 bases, and the junction held 3 bases outside the gene matches. Here the sequenced sample was peripheral blood, taken on day 0 of AZD1222 vaccination. This receptor was obtained from an adult in good health. V is TRBV7-3 and J is TRBJ2-3, with 9 nucleotides matching TRBD2. CDR3 in DNA: TGTGCCAGCAGCTTAACGGGACTAGCTGGAGATACGCAGTATTTT. Encoded protein: CASSLTGLAGDTQYF.